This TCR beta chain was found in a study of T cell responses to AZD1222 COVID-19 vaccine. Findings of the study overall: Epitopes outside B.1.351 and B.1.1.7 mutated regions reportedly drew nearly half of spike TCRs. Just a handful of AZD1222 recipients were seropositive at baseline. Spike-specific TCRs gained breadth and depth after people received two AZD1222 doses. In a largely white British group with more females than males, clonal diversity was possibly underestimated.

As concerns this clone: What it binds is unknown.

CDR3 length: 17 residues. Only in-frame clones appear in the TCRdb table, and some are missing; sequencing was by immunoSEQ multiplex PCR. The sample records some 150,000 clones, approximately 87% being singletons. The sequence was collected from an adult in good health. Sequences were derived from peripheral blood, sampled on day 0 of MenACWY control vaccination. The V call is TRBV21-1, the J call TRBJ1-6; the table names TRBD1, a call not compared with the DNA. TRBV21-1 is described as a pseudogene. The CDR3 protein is CASSKISTGALNSPLHF. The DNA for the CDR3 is TGTGCCAGCAGCAAAATTTCGACAGGCGCACTTAATTCACCCCTCCACTTT.